A selection of T cell receptor beta chains follows, all from one sample in a study of T cell repertoires in cytomegalovirus infection. TCRdb re-analysed the reads in MiXCR, keeping a single row per CDR3 protein. This sample yields about 830,000 distinct CDR3 sequences, of which around a third are seen a single time; about an eighth belongs to the top ten. No antigen has been identified for these receptors. Here the sequenced sample was cultured CD8+ T cells from PBMCs, taken from culture after CMV antigen stimulation. Receptors were obtained from a human donor in good health (CMV status not recorded). Some clones in this sample may be carry-over from other donors' samples. The CDR3 runs from the conserved cysteine through the conserved F or W.

j_call v_call cdr3_aa
TRBJ2-2 TRBV5-4 CASSSEVATGKNTGELFF
TRBJ1-2 TRBV3-1 CASRPRQLWYGYTF
TRBJ2-2 TRBV7-4 CASSLVTNTGELFF
TRBJ1-1 TRBV2 CASRPRWQITEAFF
TRBJ1-2 TRBV19 CASRDLKGSDYGYTF
TRBJ2-3 TRBV10-1 CASSADRFTDTQYF
TRBJ1-2 TRBV7-6 CASSLTAVLYGYTF
TRBJ1-5 TRBV7-9 CASSSYLPQHF
TRBJ2-1 TRBV7-7 CASSAGTWNEQFF
TRBJ2-1 TRBV12-5 CASGPEGEQFF
TRBJ1-2 TRBV12-3/TRBV12-4 CASSPRGGMDGYTF
TRBJ2-2 TRBV7-9 CASSPGAGELFF
TRBJ2-3 TRBV7-6 CASSHSPSFTDTQYF
TRBJ2-1 TRBV6-5 CASSYSSLEDQNEQFF
TRBJ2-7 TRBV27 CASSSGHLYEQYF
TRBJ2-1 TRBV12-3/TRBV12-4 CASSRAGGLQGNEQFF
TRBJ1-2 TRBV7-6 CASSLEDRNYGYTF
TRBJ1-4 TRBV7-8 CASSLRLAGANEKLFF
TRBJ2-2 TRBV7-2 CASSLSKEGTGPTGELFF
TRBJ2-2 TRBV6-8 CASRVRQGPGELFF
TRBJ1-2 TRBV27 CASSLTGTAIGRYYGYTF
TRBJ2-5 TRBV7-6 CASSLGEDGRVETQYF
TRBJ1-4 TRBV7-9 CASSFGERSEKLFF
TRBJ2-1 TRBV27 CASSLTPILYNEQFF
TRBJ2-3 TRBV6-2/TRBV6-3 CASRQYPDHTQYF
TRBJ2-7 TRBV27 CASSLSTLGEQYF
TRBJ1-2 TRBV7-9 CASSGTGTARRGYTF
TRBJ1-2 TRBV9 CASSVIPGQAYGYTF
TRBJ2-7 TRBV6-2/TRBV6-3 CASSYSGTHPAREQYF
TRBJ2-3 TRBV4-3 CASSQGQGRTDTQYF
TRBJ2-6 TRBV7-7 CASSSSDSRSGANVLTF
TRBJ2-1 TRBV7-9 CASNSVPTGPYNEQFF
TRBJ1-1 TRBV6-2/TRBV6-3 CASSHRPGTLNTEAFF
TRBJ2-3 TRBV4-3 CASSQDGTGRTDTQYF
TRBJ2-1 TRBV7-4 CASSQGHRGAYNEQFF
TRBJ2-2 TRBV6-1 CASSGGTGITGELFF
TRBJ2-7 TRBV12-5 CASGLVNREQYF
TRBJ1-4 TRBV4-2 CASSQVSRELFF
TRBJ1-5 TRBV9 CASSVEGNSNQPQHF
TRBJ1-4 TRBV7-9 CASSSWDSSNEKLFF
TRBJ1-1 TRBV7-6 CASSGGAGGAEAFF